This TCR beta chain appears in the sequencing data of a study of blood T cell repertoires in COVID-19. Study-wide background: Donors in the United States, Italy and Spain gave samples during acute or convalescent COVID-19.

This CDR3 is 14 amino acids long. Germline V gene lookup returns CDR1 MNHNS and CDR2 SASEGT. V was clipped by 2 bases and J by 5 bases, with 13 bases between them. Using immunoSEQ multiplex PCR, the repertoire was profiled, and TCRdb retains in-frame clones only, with some absent. The sample has 90,000 to 150,000 clones, 60% to 85% seen once. The origin of this receptor is a human donor with acute or convalescent COVID-19. The donor label of this sample is uncertain. The V call is TRBV6-1, the J call TRBJ2-7, with a possible D match to TRBD1 (6 bases). Sequenced sample: peripheral blood. The CDR3, as DNA: TGTGCCAGCAGTGAACTACAGGGAGTCGACGAGCAGTACTTC. Translating it yields CASSELQGVDEQYF.